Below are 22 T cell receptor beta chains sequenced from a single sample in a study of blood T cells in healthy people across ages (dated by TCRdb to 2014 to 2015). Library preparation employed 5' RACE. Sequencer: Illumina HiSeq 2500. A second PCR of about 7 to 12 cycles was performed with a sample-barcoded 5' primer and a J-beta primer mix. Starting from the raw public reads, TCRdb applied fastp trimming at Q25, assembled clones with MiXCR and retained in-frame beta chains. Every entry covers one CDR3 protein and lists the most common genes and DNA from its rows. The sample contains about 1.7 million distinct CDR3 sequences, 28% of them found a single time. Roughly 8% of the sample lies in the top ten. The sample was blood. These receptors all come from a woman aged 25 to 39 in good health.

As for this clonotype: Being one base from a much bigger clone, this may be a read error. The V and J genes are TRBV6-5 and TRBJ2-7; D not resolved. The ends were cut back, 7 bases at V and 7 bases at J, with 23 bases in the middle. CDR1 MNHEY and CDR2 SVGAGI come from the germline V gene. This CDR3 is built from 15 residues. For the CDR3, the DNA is TGTGCCAGCACCAAGGCCGTAGCATCGGGCAATGAGCAGTACTTC. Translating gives CASTKAVASGNEQYF.

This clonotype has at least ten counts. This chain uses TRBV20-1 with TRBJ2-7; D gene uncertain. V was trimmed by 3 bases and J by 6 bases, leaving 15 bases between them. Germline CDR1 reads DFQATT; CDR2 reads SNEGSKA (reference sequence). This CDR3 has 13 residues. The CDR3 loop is CSASAPPLREQYF. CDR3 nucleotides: TGCAGTGCTAGCGCTCCTCCTTTACGCGAGCAGTACTTC.

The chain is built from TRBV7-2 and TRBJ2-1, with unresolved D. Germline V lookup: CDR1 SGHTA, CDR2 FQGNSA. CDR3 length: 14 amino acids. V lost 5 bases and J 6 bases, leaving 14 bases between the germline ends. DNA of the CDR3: TGTGCCAGCAGCCGCCAGAGCCCCCCCAATGAGCAGTTCTTC. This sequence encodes CASSRQSPPNEQFF.

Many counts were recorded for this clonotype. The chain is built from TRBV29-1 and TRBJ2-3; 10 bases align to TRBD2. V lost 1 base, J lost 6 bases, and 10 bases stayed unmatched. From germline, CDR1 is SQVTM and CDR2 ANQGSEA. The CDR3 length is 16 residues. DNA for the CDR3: TGCAGCGTTGAAGGGGGAGGCCCTAGCGGGGGCGATACGCAGTATTTT. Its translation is CSVEGGGPSGGDTQYF.

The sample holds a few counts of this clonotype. This CDR3 reads CATTGQENTEAFF. The CDR3 bases are TGTGCCACGACGGGACAGGAGAACACTGAAGCTTTCTTT. The chain carries TRBV28 and TRBJ1-1; TRBD1 aligns across 8 bases. Germline V CDR1 and CDR2: MDHEN, SYDVKM. The CDR3 loop spans 13 amino acids. V dropped 10 bases and J dropped 1; count of bases not matched to a gene: 5.

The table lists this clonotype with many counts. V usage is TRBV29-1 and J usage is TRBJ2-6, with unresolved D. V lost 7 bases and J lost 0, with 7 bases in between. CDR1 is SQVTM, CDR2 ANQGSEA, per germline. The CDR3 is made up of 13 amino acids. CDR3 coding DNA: TGCAGCGGCAGGAGCTCTGGGGCCAACGTCCTGACTTTC. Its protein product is CSGRSSGANVLTF.

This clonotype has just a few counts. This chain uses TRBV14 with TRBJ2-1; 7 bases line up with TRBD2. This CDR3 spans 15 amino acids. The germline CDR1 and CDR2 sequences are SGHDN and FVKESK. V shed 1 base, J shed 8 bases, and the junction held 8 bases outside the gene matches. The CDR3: CASSQGLPRGDEQFF. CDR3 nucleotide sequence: TGTGCCAGCAGCCAAGGACTCCCCCGGGGGGATGAGCAGTTCTTC.

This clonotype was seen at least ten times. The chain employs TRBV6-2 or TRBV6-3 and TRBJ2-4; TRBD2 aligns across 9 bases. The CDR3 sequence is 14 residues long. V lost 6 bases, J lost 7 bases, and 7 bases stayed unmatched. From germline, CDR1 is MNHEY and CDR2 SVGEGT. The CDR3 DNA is TGTGCCAGCAGCTTCGGACTAGCGAGGAACATTCAGTACTTC. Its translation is CASSFGLARNIQYF.

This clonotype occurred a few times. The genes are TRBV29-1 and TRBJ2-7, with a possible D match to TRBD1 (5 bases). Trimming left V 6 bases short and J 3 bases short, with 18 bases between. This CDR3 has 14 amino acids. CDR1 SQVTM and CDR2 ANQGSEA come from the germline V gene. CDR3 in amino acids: CSVGRGRVVYEQYF. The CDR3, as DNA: TGCAGCGTGGGGCGTGGCAGGGTCGTCTACGAGCAGTACTTC.

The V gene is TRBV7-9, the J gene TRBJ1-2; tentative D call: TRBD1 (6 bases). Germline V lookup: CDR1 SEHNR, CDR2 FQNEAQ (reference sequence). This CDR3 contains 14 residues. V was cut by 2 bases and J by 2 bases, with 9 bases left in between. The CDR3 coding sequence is TGTGCCAGCAGCTTACGGGACAACAACTATGGCTACACCTTC. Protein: CASSLRDNNYGYTF. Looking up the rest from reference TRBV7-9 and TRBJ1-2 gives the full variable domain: DTGVSQNPRHKITKRGQNVTFRCDPISEHNRLYWYRQTLGQGPEFLTYFQNEAQLEKSRLLSDRFSAERPKGSFSTLEIQRTEQGDSAMYLCASSLRDNNYGYTFGSGTRLTVV.

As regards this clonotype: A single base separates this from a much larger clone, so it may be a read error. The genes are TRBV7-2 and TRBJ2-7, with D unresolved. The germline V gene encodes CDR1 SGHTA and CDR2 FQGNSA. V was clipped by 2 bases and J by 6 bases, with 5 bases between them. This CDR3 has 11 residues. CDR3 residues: CASSLIAEQYF. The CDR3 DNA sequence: TGTGCCAGCAGCTTAATTGCCGAGCAGTACTTC.

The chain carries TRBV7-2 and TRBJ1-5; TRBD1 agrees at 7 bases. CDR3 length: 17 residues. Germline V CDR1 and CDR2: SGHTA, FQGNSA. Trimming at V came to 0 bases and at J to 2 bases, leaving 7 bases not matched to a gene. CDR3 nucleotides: TGTGCCAGCAGCTTAGCGTCGACAGGGCAAGGCAATCAGCCCCAGCATTTT. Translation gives CASSLASTGQGNQPQHF.

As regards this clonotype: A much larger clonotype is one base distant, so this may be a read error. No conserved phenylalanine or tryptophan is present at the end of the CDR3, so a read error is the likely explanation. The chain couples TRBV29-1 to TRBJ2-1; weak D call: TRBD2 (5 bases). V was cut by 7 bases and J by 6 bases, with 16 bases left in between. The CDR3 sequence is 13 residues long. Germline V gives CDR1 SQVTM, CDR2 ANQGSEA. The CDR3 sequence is CSARGSLSNEQFV. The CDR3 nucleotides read TGCAGCGCTCGGGGTTCCCTGTCCAATGAGCAGTTCGTC.

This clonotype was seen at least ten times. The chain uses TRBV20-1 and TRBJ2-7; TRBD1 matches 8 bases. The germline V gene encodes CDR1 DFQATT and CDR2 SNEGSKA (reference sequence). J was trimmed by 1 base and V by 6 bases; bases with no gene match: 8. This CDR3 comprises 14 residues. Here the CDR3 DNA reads TGCAGTGCAAATGACAGGGGTCTTTCCTACGAGCAGTACTTC. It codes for CSANDRGLSYEQYF.

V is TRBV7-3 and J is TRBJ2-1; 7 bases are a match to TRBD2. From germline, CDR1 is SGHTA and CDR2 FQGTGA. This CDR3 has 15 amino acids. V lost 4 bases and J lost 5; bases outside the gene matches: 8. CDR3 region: CASSSRPTSDNEQFF. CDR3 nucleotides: TGTGCCAGCAGCTCCAGACCTACTAGCGACAATGAGCAGTTCTTC.

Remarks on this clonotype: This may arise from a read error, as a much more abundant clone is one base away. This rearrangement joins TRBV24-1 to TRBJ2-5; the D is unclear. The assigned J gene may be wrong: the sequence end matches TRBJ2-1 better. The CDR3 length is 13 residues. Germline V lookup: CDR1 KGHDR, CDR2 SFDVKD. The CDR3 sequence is CATSDSTDNEQFF. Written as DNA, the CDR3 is TGTGCCACCAGTGACTCCACAGACAATGAGCAGTTCTTC.

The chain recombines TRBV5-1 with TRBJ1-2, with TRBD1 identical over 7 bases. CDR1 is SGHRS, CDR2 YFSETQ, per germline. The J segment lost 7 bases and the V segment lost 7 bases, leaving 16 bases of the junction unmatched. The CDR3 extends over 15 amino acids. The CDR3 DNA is TGCGCCAGCGCTACAACACAGGGGATCTCTAGTGGCTACACCTTC. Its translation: CASATTQGISSGYTF.

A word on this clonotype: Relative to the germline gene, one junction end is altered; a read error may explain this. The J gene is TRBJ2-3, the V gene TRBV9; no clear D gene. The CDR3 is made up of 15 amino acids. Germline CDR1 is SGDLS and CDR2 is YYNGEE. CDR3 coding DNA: TGTGCCAGCAGCCCCTATCGTTCAGACACAGATACGCAGTTTTTT. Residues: CASSPYRSDTDTQFF.

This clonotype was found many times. The CDR3 sequence is CASKPPQGNYEQYF. The CDR3 bases are TGCGCCAGCAAACCCCCCCAGGGGAACTACGAGCAGTACTTC. The chain uses TRBV5-1 and TRBJ2-7; tentatively, D is TRBD1 (6 bases). V lost 6 bases to trimming and J lost 3 bases, with 16 bases between them. The length of the CDR3 is 14 residues. Germline V gene lookup returns CDR1 SGHRS and CDR2 YFSETQ.

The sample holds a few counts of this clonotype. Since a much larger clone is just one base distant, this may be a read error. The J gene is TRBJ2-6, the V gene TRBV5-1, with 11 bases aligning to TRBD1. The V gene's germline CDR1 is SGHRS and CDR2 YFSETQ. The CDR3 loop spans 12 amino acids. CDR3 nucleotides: TGCGCCAGCAGCGGGGACAGGGGGGTCCGGACTTTC. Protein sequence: CASSGDRGVRTF.

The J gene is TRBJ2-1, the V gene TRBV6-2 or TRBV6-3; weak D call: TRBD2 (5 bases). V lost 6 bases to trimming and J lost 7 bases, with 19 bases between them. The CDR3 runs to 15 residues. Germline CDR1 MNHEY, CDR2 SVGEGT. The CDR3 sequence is CASRRSGAIGNEQFF. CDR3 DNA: TGTGCCAGCAGAAGGAGCGGAGCGATCGGAAATGAGCAGTTCTTC.

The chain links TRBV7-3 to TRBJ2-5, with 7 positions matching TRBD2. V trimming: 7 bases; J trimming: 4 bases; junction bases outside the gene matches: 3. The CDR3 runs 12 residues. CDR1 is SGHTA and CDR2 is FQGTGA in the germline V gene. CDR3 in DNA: TGTGCCAGCACCCGACTAGCAGAGACCCAGTACTTC. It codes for CASTRLAETQYF. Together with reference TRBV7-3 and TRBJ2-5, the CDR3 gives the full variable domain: GAGVSQTPSNKVTEKGKYVELRCDPISGHTALYWYRQSLGQGPEFLIYFQGTGAADDSGLPNDRFFAVRPEGSVSTLKIQRTERGDSAVYLCASTRLAETQYFGPGTRLLVL.